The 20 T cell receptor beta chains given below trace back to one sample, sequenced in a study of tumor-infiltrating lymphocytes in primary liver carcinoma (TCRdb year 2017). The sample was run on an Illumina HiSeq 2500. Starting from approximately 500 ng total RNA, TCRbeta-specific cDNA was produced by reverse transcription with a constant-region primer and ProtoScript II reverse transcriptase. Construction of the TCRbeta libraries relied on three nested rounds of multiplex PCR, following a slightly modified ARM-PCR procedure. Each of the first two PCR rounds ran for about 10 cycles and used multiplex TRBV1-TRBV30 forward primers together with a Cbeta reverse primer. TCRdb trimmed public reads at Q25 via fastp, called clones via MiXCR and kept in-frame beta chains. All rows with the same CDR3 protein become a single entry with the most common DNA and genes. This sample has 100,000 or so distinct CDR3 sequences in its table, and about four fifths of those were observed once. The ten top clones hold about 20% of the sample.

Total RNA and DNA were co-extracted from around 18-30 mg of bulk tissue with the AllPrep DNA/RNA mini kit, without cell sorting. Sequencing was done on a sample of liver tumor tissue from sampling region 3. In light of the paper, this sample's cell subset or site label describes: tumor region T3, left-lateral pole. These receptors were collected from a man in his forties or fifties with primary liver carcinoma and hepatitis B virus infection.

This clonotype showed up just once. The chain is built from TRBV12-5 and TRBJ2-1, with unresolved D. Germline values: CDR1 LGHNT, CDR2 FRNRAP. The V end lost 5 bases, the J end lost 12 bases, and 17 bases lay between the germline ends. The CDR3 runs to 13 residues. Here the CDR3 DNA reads TGTGCTAGTGGTCCCCGTTATTCCAAAGGGCAGTTCTTC. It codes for CASGPRYSKGQFF. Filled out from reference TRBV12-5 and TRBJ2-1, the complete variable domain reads DARVTQTPRHKVTEMGQEVTMRCQPILGHNTVFWYRQTMMQGLELLAYFRNRAPLDDSGMPKDRFSAEMPDATLATLKIQPSEPRDSAVYFCASGPRYSKGQFFGPGTRLTVL.

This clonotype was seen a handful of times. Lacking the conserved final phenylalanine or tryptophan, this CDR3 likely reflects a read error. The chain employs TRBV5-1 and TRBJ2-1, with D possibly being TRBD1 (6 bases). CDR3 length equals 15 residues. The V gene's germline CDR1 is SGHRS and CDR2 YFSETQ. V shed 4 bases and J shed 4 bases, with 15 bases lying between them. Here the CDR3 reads CASSPQGTEYNEQFL. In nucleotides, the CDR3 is TGCGCCAGCAGCCCTCAGGGGACCGAATACAATGAGCAGTTCCTC.

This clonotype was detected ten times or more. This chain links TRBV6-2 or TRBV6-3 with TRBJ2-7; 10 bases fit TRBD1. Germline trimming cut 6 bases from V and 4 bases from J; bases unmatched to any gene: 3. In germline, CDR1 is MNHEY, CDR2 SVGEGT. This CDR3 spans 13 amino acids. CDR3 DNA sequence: TGTGCCAGCAGCTGGACAGGGGGTTACGAGCAGTACTTC. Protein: CASSWTGGYEQYF.

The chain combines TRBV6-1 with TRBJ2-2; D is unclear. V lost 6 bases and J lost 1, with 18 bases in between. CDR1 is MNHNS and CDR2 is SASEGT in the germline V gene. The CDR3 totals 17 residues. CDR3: CASRDTPWVRNTGELFF. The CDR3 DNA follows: TGTGCCAGCAGAGACACACCGTGGGTACGGAACACCGGGGAGCTGTTTTTT.

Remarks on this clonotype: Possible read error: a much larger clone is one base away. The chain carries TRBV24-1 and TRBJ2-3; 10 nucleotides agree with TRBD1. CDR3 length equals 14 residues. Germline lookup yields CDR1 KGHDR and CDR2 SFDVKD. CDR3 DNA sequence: TGTGGCACCAGCCCGACAGGGGGCGCAGATACGCAGTATTTT. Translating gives CGTSPTGGADTQYF.

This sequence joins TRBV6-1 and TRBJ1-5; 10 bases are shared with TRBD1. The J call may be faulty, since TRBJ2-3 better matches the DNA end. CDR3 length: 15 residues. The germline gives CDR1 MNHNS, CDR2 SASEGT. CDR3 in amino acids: CASSDLGQGNQSQYF. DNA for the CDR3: TGTGCCAGCAGTGATCTGGGACAGGGGAATCAGTCCCAGTATTTT.

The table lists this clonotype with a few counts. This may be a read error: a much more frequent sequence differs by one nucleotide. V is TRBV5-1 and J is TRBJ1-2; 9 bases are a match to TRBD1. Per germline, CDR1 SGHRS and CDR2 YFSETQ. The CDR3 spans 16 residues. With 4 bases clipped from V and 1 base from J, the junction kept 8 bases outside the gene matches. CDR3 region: CASSMETGGLNYGYTF. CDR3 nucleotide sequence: TGCGCCAGCAGCATGGAGACAGGGGGACTTAACTATGGCTACACCTTC.

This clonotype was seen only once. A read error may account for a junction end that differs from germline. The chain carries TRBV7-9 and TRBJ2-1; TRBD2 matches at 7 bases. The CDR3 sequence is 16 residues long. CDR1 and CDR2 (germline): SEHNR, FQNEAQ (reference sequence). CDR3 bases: TGTGCCAGTAGCTTAGCAGGACTAGTGGGAGTTTATGAGCAGTTCTTC. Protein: CASSLAGLVGVYEQFF.

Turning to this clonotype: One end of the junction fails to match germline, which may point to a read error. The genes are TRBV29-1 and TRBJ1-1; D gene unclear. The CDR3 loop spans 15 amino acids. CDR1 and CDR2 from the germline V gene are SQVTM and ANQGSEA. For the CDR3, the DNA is TGCGGCGTTCGGGCGTGGTGTGGAGAGAACACTGAAGCCTTCTTT. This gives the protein CGVRAWCGENTEAFF.

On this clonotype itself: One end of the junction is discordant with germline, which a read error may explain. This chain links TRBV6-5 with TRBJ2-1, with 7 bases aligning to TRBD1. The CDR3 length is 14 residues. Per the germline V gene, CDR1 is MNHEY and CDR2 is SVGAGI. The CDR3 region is CASSYRGGNNEQFF. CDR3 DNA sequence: TGCGCCAGCAGTTACAGAGGGGGCAACAATGAGCAGTTCTTC.

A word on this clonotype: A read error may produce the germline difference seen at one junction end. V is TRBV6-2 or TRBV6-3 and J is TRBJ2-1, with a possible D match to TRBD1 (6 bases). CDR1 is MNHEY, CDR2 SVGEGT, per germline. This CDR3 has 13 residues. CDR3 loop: CAGATRGGNEQCF. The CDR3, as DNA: TGTGCCGGTGCGACGAGAGGGGGTAATGAGCAGTGCTTC.

CDR3 nucleotides: TGCAGCGTGGCCCCCCACCTACAGGGGGCTTTGGACTACACCTTC. Protein: CSVAPHLQGALDYTF. This rearrangement joins TRBV29-1 to TRBJ1-2; 9 bases map to TRBD1. Per germline, CDR1 SQVTM and CDR2 ANQGSEA. This CDR3 has 15 residues. V shed 6 bases and J 10 bases; nucleotides not matched to a gene: 18.

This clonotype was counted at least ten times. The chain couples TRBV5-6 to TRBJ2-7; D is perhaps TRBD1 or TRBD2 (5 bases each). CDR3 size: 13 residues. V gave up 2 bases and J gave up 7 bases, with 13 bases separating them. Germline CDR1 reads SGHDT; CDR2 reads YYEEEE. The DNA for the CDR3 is TGTGCCAGCAGCTTCGGGAAGGGGAAAGAGCAGTACTTC. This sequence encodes CASSFGKGKEQYF.

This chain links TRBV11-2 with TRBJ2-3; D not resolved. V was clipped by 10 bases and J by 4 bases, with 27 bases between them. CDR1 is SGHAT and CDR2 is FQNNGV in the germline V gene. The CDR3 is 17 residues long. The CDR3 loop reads CANCPPLGRTNSDTQYF. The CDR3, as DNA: TGTGCCAACTGTCCGCCCCTTGGACGTACCAATTCAGATACGCAGTATTTT.

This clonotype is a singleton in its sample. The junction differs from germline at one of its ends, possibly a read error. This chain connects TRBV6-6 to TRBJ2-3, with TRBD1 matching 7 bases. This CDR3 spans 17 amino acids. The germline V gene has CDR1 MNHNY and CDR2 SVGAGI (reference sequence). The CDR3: CVSSYSPGQAYTDTQYF. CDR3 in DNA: TGTGTCAGCAGTTACTCTCCCGGACAGGCGTACACAGATACGCAGTATTTT.

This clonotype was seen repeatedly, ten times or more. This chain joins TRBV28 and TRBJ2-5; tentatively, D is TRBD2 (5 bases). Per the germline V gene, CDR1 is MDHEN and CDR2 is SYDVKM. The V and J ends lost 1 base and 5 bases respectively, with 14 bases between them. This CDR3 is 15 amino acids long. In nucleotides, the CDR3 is TGTGCCAGCAGTTTATTGAACGGGGATGTGGAGACCCAGTACTTC. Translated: CASSLLNGDVETQYF.

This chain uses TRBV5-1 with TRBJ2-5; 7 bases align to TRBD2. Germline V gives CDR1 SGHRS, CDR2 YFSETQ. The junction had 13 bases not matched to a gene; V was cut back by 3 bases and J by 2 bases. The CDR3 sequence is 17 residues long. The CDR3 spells CASSSYGPAGKQETQYF. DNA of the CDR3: TGCGCCAGCAGCTCGTACGGACCAGCGGGAAAGCAAGAGACCCAGTACTTC.

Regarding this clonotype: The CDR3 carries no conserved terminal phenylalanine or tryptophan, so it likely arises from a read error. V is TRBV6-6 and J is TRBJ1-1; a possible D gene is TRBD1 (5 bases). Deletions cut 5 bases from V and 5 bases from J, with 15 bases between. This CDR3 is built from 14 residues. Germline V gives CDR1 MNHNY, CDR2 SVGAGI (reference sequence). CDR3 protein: CASSGIGVRTEAFP. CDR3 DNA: TGTGCCAGCAGTGGGATAGGGGTAAGGACTGAAGCTTTCCCT.

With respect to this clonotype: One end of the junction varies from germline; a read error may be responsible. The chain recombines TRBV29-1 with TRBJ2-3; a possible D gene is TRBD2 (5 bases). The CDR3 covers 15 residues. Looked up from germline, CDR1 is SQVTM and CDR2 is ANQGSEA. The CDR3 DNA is TGCAGTGTTGAGGGCAGGACCGGCATCACAGATACACAGTATTTT. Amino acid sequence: CSVEGRTGITDTQYF.

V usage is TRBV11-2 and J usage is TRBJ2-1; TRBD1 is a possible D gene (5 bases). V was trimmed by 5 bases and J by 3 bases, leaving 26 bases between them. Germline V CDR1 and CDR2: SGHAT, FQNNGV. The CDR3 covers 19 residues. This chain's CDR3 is CASSTHILGRNPIYNEQFF. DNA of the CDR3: TGTGCCAGCAGCACCCACATTTTGGGGCGAAATCCAATCTACAATGAGCAGTTCTTC. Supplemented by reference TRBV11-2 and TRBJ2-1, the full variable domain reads EAGVAQSPRYKIIEKRQSVAFWCNPISGHATLYWYQQILGQGPKLLIQFQNNGVVDDSQLPKDRFSAERLKGVDSTLKIQPAKLEDSAVYLCASSTHILGRNPIYNEQFFGPGTRLTVL.